These 16 T cell receptor beta chains share one sample of origin, sequenced in a study of PD-L1 blockade in urothelial cancer. The protocol was immunoSEQ multiplex PCR, while the TCRdb copy is restricted to in-frame clones and leaves out a portion. The sample lists more than 70,000 clones, 85% to 90% seen once, with less than 3.5% in the top ten. This specimen consisted of PBMCs, obtained around atezolizumab (anti-PD-L1) treatment. The receptor source for this set is a man aged 55 to 70 with urothelial cancer.

This chain links TRBV28 with TRBJ2-3; D is ambiguous. V lost 2 bases and J lost 2, with 8 bases in between. The CDR3 loop spans 14 amino acids. In germline, CDR1 is MDHEN, CDR2 SYDVKM. The CDR3 sequence: CASSLPTNTDTQYF. Written as DNA, the CDR3 is TGTGCCAGCAGTTTACCCACTAACACAGATACGCAGTATTTT.

The CDR3 bases are TGTGCCAGCAGCTTAGACAGGGGGAATAATTCACCCCTCCACTTT. Translation: CASSLDRGNNSPLHF. This rearrangement joins TRBV7-2 to TRBJ1-6; 8 nucleotides align to TRBD1. V trimming: 1 base; J trimming: 5 bases; junction bases outside the gene matches: 1. Germline CDR1 is SGHTA and CDR2 is FQGNSA. The CDR3 covers 15 residues.

This clone is termed medium-sized (0.01 to 0.1%). V gene TRBV19 combines with J gene TRBJ2-2, with 12 bases identical to TRBD2. The CDR3 length is 15 residues. The J segment lost 3 bases and the V segment lost 5 bases, leaving 1 base of the junction unmatched. In germline, CDR1 is LNHDA, CDR2 SQIVND (reference sequence). CDR3 region: CASSPSGRDTGELFF. CDR3 DNA sequence: TGTGCCAGTAGTCCTAGCGGGAGGGACACCGGGGAGCTGTTTTTT.

DNA of the CDR3: TGCGCCAGCAGCCCACAGGGGGATACGCAGTATTTT. It specifies CASSPQGDTQYF. This chain uses TRBV5-1 with TRBJ2-3; 7 positions match TRBD1. The V and J ends lost 4 bases and 6 bases, in that order; junction bases with no gene match: 2. CDR3 length: 12 residues. The germline V gene has CDR1 SGHRS and CDR2 YFSETQ.

The chain is built from TRBV5-1 and TRBJ2-3; 9 positions agree with TRBD2. This CDR3 region has 17 residues. Per the germline V gene, CDR1 is SGHRS and CDR2 is YFSETQ. Unmatched junction bases numbered 10, after V lost 1 base and J lost 4 bases. The CDR3 sequence is CASSLKAGGPRADTQYF. The CDR3 DNA reads as TGCGCCAGCAGCTTGAAGGCGGGAGGGCCGCGGGCAGATACGCAGTATTTT. Together with reference TRBV5-1 and TRBJ2-3, the CDR3 gives the full variable domain: KAGVTQTPRYLIKTRGQQVTLSCSPISGHRSVSWYQQTPGQGLQFLFEYFSETQRNKGNFPGRFSGRQFSNSRSEMNVSTLELGDSALYLCASSLKAGGPRADTQYFGPGTRLTVL.

This clone was picked up a small number of times. V is TRBV30 and J is TRBJ1-5; perhaps TRBD1 as D (6 bases). The CDR3 is made up of 14 amino acids. V dropped 3 bases and J dropped 5 bases, with 14 bases sitting between them. Germline CDR1 GTSNPN, CDR2 SVGIG (reference sequence). The CDR3 nucleotides are TGTGCCTGGAGGGAATGGCAGGGGCATCAGCCCCAGCATTTT. This gives the protein CAWREWQGHQPQHF.

This clone was detected a few times. J is TRBJ2-7 and V is TRBV19; 11 nucleotides align to TRBD2. Germline assignment: CDR1 LNHDA and CDR2 SQIVND (reference sequence). This CDR3 contains 17 residues. V trimming: 3 bases; J trimming: 0 bases; junction bases outside the gene matches: 7. CDR3 sequence: CASSMISSGRPSYEQYF. DNA of the CDR3: TGTGCCAGTAGTATGATTTCTAGCGGGAGGCCCTCCTACGAGCAGTACTTC.

V usage is TRBV4-1 and J usage is TRBJ2-7; 9 bases fit TRBD1. The V gene end was trimmed by 1 base and the J gene end by 4 bases; junction bases not matched to a gene: 8. CDR3 length: 16 residues. Looked up from germline, CDR1 is MGHRA and CDR2 is YSYEKL. CDR3 DNA: TGCGCCAGCAGCCAAGCTGGTACAGGGGGCGGGTACGAGCAGTACTTC. Its protein product is CASSQAGTGGGYEQYF.

This clone came up once. V is TRBV6-5 and J is TRBJ2-7; the D is unclear. Germline loops: CDR1 MNHEY, CDR2 SVGAGI. The CDR3 is 15 residues long. Between the trimmed V and J ends, which lost 2 bases and 1 base, there was a span of 12 bases. The CDR3 sequence: CASSYDTGGSYEQYF. For the CDR3, the DNA is TGTGCCAGCAGTTACGATACGGGTGGGTCCTACGAGCAGTACTTC.

The V call is TRBV13, the J call TRBJ2-4; 7 bases agree with TRBD2. V lost 3 bases, J lost 1 base, and 3 bases stayed unmatched. The CDR3 sequence is 15 residues long. Germline CDR1 and CDR2: PRHDT and FYEKMQ (reference sequence). This CDR3 is CASSFGRVAKNIQYF. DNA for the CDR3: TGTGCCAGCAGCTTTGGGAGGGTGGCCAAAAACATTCAGTACTTC.

This chain joins TRBV6-1 and TRBJ2-4, with TRBD1 as a possible D gene (5 bases). Germline-derived CDR1 and CDR2 are MNHNS and SASEGT. This CDR3 is built from 13 residues. V lost 2 bases and J 6 bases, leaving 8 bases between the germline ends. CDR3 sequence: CASSERGGNIQYF. CDR3 coding DNA: TGTGCCAGCAGTGAAAGGGGTGGAAACATTCAGTACTTC.

This clone was counted a single time. The V and J genes are TRBV5-1 and TRBJ1-2; D uncertain. V gave up 5 bases and J gave up 2 bases, with 10 bases separating them. The CDR3 spans 13 residues. Germline V gives CDR1 SGHRS, CDR2 YFSETQ. CDR3 residues: CASRFQANYGYTF. The CDR3 DNA is TGCGCCAGCAGATTCCAGGCAAACTATGGCTACACCTTC.

This sequence joins TRBV2 and TRBJ2-1; D perhaps matches TRBD1 (6 bases). CDR3 length: 16 residues. V was clipped by 4 bases and J by 3 bases, with 16 bases between them. Germline values: CDR1 SNHLY, CDR2 FYNNEI. The CDR3 is CASSGGWGRFYNEQFF. The DNA for the CDR3 is TGTGCCAGCAGTGGGGGTTGGGGGCGTTTCTACAATGAGCAGTTCTTC.

The genes are TRBV7-8 and TRBJ1-5, with 9 bases identical to TRBD1. In germline, CDR1 is SGHVS, CDR2 FQNEAQ. V lost 4 bases, J lost 5 bases, and 6 bases stayed unmatched. This CDR3 region has 15 residues. For the CDR3, the DNA is TGTGCCAGCAGCTCCGTGGGACAGGGTCATCAGCCCCAGCATTTT. It yields the protein CASSSVGQGHQPQHF.

The V and J genes are TRBV9 and TRBJ1-2; D is ambiguous. Germline CDR1 and CDR2: SGDLS and YYNGEE. With 10 bases removed from V and 0 bases from J, the gap between germline ends came to 13 bases. The CDR3 totals 13 residues. In DNA, the CDR3 is TGTGCCCCCCTGGGGAGCGCTAACTATGGCTACACCTTC. It translates to CAPLGSANYGYTF.

The rearrangement links TRBV7-9 to TRBJ1-1; D is unresolved. Trimming left V 4 bases short and J 3 bases short, with 9 bases between. The germline gives CDR1 SEHNR, CDR2 FQNEAQ (reference sequence). The CDR3 totals 13 residues. This chain's CDR3 is CASSSSVDTEAFF. The CDR3 bases are TGTGCCAGCAGCTCTTCAGTCGACACTGAAGCTTTCTTT.